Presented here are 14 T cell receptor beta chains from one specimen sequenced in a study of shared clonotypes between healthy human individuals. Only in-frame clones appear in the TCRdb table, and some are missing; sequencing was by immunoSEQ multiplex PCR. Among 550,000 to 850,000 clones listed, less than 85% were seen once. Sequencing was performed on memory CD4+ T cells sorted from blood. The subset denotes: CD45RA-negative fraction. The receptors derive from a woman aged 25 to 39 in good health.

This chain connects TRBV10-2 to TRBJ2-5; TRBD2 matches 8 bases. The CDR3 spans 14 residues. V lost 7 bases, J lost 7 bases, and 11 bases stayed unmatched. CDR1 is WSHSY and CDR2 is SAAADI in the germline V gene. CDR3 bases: TGCGCCAGCATGGGGACTAGGGCGGCGGGGACCCAGTACTTC. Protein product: CASMGTRAAGTQYF.

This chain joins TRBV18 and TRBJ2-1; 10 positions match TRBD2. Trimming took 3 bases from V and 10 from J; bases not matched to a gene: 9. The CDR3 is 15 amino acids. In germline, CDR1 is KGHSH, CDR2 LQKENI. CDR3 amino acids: CASSPWLAGEGEQFF. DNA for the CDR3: TGTGCCAGCTCACCTTGGCTAGCGGGAGAGGGGGAGCAGTTCTTC.

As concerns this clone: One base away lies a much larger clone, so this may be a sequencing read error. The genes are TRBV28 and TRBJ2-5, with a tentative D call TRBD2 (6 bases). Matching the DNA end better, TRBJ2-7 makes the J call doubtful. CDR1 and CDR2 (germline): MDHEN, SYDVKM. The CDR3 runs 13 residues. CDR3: CASSPARGYEQYF. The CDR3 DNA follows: TGTGCCAGCAGCCCTGCGCGGGGCTACGAGCAGTACTTC.

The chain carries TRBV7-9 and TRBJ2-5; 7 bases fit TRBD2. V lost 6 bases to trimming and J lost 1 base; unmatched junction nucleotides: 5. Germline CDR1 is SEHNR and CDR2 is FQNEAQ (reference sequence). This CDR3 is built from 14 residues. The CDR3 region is CASRPTSAQETQYF. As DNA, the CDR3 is TGTGCCAGCAGACCTACTAGCGCCCAAGAGACCCAGTACTTC.

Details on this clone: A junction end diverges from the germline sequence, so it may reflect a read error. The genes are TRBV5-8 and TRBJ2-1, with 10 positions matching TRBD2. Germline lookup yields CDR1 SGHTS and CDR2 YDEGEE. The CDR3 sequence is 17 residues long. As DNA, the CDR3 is TGTGCCAGCACCTTGGGGGCCCTAGCGGGAGACGTCAATGAGCAGTTCTTC. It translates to CASTLGALAGDVNEQFF.

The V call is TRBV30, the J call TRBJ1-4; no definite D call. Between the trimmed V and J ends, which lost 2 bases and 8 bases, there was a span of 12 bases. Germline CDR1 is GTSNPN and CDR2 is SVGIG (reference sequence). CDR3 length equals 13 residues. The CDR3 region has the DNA TGTGCCTGGAGTCCCAAGGATAGGGAAAAACTGTTTTTT. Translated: CAWSPKDREKLFF.

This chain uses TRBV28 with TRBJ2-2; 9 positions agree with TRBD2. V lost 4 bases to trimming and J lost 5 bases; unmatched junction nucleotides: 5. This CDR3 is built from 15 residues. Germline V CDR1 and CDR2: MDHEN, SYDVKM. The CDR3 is CASSYGLASTGELFF. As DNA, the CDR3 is TGTGCCAGCAGTTACGGACTAGCGTCGACCGGGGAGCTGTTTTTT.

CDR3 sequence (DNA): TGTGCCAGCAGCCAGAAGACTAGCGGGAGTCCTGGGGAGCTGTTTTTT. Translating it yields CASSQKTSGSPGELFF. This sequence joins TRBV4-2 and TRBJ2-2; 12 bases match TRBD2. The V segment lost 3 bases and the J segment 8 bases; nucleotides outside the gene matches: 7. Germline lookup yields CDR1 LGHNA and CDR2 YNFKEQ. The CDR3 runs to 16 residues.

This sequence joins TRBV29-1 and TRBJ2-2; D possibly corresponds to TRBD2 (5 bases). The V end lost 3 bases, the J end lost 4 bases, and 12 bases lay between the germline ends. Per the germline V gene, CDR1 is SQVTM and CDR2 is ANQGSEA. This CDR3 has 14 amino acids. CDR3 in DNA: TGCAGCGTTGAGCGTTCACGGGGCACCGGGGAGCTGTTTTTT. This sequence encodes CSVERSRGTGELFF.

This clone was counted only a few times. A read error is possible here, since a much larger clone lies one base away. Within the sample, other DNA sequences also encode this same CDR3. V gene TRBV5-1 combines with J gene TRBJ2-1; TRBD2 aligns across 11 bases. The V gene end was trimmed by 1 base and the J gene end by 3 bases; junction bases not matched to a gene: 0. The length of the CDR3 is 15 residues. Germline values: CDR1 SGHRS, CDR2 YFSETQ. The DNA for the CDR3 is TGCGCCAGCAGCTTGACTAGCGGGGGCTACAATGAGCAGTTCTTC. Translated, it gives CASSLTSGGYNEQFF.

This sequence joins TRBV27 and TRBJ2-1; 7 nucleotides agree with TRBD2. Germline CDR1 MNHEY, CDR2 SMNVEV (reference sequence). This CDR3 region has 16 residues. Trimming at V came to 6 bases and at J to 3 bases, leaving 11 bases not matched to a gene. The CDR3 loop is CASRLSPSGYYNEQFF. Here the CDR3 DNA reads TGTGCCAGCAGGCTGAGCCCTAGCGGCTACTACAATGAGCAGTTCTTC.

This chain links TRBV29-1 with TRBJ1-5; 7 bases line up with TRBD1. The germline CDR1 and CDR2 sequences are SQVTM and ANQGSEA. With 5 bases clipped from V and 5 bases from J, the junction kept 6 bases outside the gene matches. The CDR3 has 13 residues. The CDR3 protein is CSVRQGWDQPQHF. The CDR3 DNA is TGCAGCGTTCGACAGGGCTGGGATCAGCCCCAGCATTTT. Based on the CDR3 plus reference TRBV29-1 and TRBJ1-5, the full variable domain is SAVISQKPSRDICQRGTSLTIQCQVDSQVTMMFWYRQQPGQSLTLIATANQGSEATYESGFVIDKFPISRPNLTFSTLTVSNMSPEDSSIYLCSVRQGWDQPQHFGDGTRLSIL.

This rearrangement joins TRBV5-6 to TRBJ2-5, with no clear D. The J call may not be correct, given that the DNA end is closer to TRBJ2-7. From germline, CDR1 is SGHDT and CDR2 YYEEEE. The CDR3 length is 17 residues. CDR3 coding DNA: TGTGCCAGCAGCTTGGCACCAGATTTCTTCGGCTCCTACGAGCAGTACTTC. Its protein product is CASSLAPDFFGSYEQYF.

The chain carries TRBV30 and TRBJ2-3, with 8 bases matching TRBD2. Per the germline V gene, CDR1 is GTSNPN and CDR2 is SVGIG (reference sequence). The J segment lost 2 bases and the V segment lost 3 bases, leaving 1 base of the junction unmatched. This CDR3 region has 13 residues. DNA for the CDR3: TGTGCCTGGAGCGGGAGGGCCACAGATACGCAGTATTTT. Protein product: CAWSGRATDTQYF.